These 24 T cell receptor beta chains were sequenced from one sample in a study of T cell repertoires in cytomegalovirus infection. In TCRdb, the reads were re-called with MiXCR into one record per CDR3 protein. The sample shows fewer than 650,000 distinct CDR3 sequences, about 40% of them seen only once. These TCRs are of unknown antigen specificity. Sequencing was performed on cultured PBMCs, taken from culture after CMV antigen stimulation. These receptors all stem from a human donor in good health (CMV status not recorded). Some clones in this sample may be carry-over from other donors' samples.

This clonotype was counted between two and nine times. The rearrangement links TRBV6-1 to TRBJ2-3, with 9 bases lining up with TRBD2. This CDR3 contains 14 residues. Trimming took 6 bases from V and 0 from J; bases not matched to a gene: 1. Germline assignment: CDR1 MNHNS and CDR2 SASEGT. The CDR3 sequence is CASRLAGSTDTQYF. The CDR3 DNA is TGTGCCAGCAGACTAGCGGGTAGCACAGATACGCAGTATTTT.

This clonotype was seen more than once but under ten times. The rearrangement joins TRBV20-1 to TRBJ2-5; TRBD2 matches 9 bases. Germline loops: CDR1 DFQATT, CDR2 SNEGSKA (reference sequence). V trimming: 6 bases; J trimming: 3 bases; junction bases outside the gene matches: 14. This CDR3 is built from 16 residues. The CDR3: CSAGNLSGRRKETQYF. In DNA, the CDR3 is TGCAGTGCCGGTAACCTTAGCGGGAGAAGGAAAGAGACCCAGTACTTC.

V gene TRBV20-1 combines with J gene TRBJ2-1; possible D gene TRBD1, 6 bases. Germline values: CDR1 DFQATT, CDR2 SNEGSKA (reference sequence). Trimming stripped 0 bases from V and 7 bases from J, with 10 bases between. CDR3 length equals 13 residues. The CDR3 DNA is TGCAGTGCTAGAGATAGGGGGTGGAATGAGCAGTTCTTC. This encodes CSARDRGWNEQFF.

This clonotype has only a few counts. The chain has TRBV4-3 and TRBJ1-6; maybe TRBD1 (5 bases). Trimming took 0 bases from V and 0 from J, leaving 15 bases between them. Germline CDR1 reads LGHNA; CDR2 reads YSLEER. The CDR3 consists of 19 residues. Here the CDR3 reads CASSQDWLGGSSYNSPLHF. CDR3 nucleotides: TGCGCCAGCAGCCAAGATTGGTTGGGGGGGAGCTCCTATAATTCACCCCTCCACTTT.

For the CDR3, the DNA is TGTGCCAGCAGCCAGGGCGGACAGGGGCAGGGAGAGCAGTACTTC. Translating it yields CASSQGGQGQGEQYF. V usage is TRBV7-2 and J usage is TRBJ2-7, with TRBD1 identical over 9 bases. From germline, CDR1 is SGHTA and CDR2 FQGNSA. The CDR3 extends over 15 amino acids. V was pared by 5 bases and J by 7 bases, with 12 bases of the junction left unmatched.

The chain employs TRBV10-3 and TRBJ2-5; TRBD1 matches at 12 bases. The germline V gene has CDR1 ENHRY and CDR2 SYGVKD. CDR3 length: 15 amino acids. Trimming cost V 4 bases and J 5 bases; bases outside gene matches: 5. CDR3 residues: CAISAGTGGIETQYF. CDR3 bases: TGTGCCATCAGTGCTGGGACAGGGGGCATCGAGACCCAGTACTTC.

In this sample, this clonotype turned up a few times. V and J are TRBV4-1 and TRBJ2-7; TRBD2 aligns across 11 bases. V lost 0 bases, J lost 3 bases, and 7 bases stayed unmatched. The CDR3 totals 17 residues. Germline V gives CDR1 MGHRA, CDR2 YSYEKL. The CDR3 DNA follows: TGCGCCAGCAGCCAAGATCAAGGGACTAGCGGAATCTACGAGCAGTACTTC. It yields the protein CASSQDQGTSGIYEQYF.

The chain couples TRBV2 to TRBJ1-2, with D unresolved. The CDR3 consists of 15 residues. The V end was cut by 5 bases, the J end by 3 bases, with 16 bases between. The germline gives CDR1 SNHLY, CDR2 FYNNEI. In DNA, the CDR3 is TGTGCCAGCAGTCCCCAGAGTGAGGGCTACTATGGCTACACCTTC. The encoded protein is CASSPQSEGYYGYTF.

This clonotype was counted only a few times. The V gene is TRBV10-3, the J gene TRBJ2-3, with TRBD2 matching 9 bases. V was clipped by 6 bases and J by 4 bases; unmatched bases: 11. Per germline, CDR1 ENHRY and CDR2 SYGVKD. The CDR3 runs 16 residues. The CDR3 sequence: CAISKTEREASDTQYF. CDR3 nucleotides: TGTGCCATCAGCAAAACGGAGCGGGAGGCTTCAGATACGCAGTATTTT.

The DNA of the CDR3 is TGTGCCAGCAGTTACTCGATTGGTAGGGGTAGCGGCTACGAGCAGTACTTC. Translation: CASSYSIGRGSGYEQYF. This chain connects TRBV6-5 to TRBJ2-7; D may be TRBD2 (6 bases). The CDR3 contains 17 residues. CDR1 is MNHEY and CDR2 is SVGAGI in the germline V gene. Deletions cut 0 bases from V and 3 bases from J, with 18 bases between.

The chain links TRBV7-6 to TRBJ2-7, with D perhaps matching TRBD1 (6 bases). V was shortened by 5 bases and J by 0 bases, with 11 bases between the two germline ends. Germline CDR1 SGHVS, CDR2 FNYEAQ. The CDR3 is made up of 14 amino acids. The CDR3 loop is CASSIGQSSYEQYF. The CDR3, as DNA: TGTGCCAGCAGCATTGGACAGAGCTCCTACGAGCAGTACTTC.

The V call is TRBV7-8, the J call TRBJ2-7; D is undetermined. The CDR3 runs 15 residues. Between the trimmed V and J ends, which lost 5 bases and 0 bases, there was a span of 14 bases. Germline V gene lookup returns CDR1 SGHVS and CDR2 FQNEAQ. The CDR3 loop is CASSNGRVSSYEQYF. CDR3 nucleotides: TGTGCCAGCAGCAATGGACGGGTAAGCTCCTACGAGCAGTACTTC.

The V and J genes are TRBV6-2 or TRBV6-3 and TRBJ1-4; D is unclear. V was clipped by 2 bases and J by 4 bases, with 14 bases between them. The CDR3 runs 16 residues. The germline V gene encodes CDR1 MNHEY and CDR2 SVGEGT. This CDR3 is CASSYPDKTYNEKLFF. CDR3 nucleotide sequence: TGTGCCAGCAGTTACCCCGACAAGACTTATAATGAAAAACTGTTTTTT.

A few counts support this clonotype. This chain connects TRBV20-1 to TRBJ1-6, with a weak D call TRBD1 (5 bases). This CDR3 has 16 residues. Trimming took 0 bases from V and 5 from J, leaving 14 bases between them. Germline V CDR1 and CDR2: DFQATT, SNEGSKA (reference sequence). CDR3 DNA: TGCAGTGCTAGAGATGGGGGGAGTTTGGATAATTCACCCCTCCACTTT. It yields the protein CSARDGGSLDNSPLHF.

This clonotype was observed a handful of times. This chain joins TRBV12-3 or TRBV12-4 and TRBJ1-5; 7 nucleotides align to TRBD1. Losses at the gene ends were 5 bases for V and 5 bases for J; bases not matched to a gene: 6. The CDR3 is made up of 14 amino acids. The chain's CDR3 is CASSPEGADQPQHF. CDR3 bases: TGTGCCAGCAGTCCCGAGGGGGCAGATCAGCCCCAGCATTTT.

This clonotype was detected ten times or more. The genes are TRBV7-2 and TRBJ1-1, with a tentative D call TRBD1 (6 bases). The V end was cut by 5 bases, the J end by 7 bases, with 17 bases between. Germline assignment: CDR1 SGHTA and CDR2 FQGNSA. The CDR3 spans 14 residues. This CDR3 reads CASSRAQGRGEAFF. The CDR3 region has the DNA TGTGCCAGCAGCCGAGCACAGGGAAGAGGTGAAGCTTTCTTT.

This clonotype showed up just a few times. This chain's CDR3 is CASSLYPGQHQPQHF. In DNA form, the CDR3 reads TGTGCCAGCAGTTTATACCCGGGACAGCATCAGCCCCAGCATTTT. V usage is TRBV27 and J usage is TRBJ1-5; 7 bases line up with TRBD1. The trim removed 1 base at V and 5 bases at J, leaving 5 bases unmatched. CDR1 and CDR2 from the germline V gene are MNHEY and SMNVEV (reference sequence). This CDR3 is 15 amino acids long.

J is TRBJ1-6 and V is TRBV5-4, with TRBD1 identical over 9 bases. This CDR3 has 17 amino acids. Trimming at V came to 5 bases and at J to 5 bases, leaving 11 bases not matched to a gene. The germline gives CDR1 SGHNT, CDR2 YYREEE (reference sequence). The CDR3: CASRNTGQGTHNSPLHF. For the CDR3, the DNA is TGTGCCAGCAGAAACACCGGACAGGGGACCCATAATTCACCCCTCCACTTT.

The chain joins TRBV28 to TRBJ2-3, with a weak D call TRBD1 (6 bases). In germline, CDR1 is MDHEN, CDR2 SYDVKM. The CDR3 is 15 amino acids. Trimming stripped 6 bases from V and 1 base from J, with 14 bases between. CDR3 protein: CASSQRQVGTDTQYF. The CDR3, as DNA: TGTGCCAGCAGCCAAAGACAGGTTGGCACAGATACGCAGTATTTT.

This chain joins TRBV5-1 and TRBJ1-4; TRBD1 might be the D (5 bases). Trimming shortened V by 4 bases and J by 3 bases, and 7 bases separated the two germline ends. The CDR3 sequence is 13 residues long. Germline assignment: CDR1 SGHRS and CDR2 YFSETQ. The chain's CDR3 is CASSPGPNEKLFF. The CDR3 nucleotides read TGCGCCAGCAGCCCGGGACCTAATGAAAAACTGTTTTTT.

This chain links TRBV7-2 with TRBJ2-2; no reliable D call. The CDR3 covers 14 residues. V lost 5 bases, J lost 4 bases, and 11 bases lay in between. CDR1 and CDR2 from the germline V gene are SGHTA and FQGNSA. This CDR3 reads CASSPLSGTGELFF. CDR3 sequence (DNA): TGTGCCAGCAGCCCACTATCTGGCACCGGGGAGCTGTTTTTT.

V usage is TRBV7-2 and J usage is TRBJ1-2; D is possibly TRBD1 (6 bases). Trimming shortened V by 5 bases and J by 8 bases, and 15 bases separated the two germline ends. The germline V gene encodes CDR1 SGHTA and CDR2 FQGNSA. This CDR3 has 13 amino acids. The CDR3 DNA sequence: TGTGCCAGCAGCAAAACAGGGTTAGGGGGCTACACCTTC. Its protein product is CASSKTGLGGYTF.

The CDR3 bases are TGCAGTGCTAGAGACAGACTAGCGGGTACCTACGAGCAGTACTTC. Translating gives CSARDRLAGTYEQYF. V and J are TRBV20-1 and TRBJ2-7, with 10 bases fitting TRBD2. The CDR3 spans 15 residues. With V trimmed by 0 bases and J by 2 bases, 4 bases remained unmatched. In germline, CDR1 is DFQATT, CDR2 SNEGSKA (reference sequence).

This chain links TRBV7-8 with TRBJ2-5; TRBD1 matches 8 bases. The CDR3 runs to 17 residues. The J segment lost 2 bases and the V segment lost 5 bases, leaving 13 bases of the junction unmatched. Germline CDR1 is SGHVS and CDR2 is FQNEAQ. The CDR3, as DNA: TGTGCCAGCAGCCTAGGAGTTATAGGGACAGGACAAGAGACCCAGTACTTC. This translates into CASSLGVIGTGQETQYF.